A selection of T cell receptor beta chains follows, all from one sample in a study of blood T cell repertoires in COVID-19. Libraries were prepared by immunoSEQ multiplex PCR; TCRdb keeps only in-frame clonotypes and omits some of them. The repertoire includes about 120,000 clones, roughly 82% of them detected once, and around 8% sits in the top ten. Material: peripheral blood. The receptors shown here come from a woman in her thirties or forties with acute or convalescent COVID-19. CDR3s include the opening cysteine and the closing phenylalanine or tryptophan. A D gene is named only where the DNA matches it firmly. Clone size appears in some rows only: once, few, many, or a class for an expanded clone.

clone size,J gene,D gene,V gene,CDR3 protein,CDR3 DNA
-,TRBJ2-7,-,TRBV4-3,CASSPRQGRDYEQYF,TGCGCCAGCAGCCCACGACAAGGCAGGGACTACGAGCAGTACTTC
-,TRBJ1-1,-,TRBV7-3,CASSPEPGDTEAFF,TGTGCCAGCAGCCCCGAGCCGGGGGACACTGAAGCTTTCTTT
once,TRBJ1-6,-,TRBV19,CASSIDGGIPNSPLHF,TGTGCCAGTAGTATAGACGGGGGGATCCCTAATTCACCCCTCCACTTT
-,TRBJ2-7,TRBD1,TRBV30,CAWSGKGQGEYEQYF,TGTGCCTGGAGTGGCAAGGGACAGGGCGAGTACGAGCAGTACTTC
-,TRBJ2-5,-,TRBV19,CASSIGGTVQETQYF,TGTGCCAGTAGTATAGGCGGGACAGTCCAAGAGACCCAGTACTTC
-,TRBJ2-6,TRBD1,TRBV19,CASNIGQGVRSGANVLTF,TGTGCCAGTAATATCGGACAGGGGGTCCGCTCTGGGGCCAACGTCCTGACTTTC
-,TRBJ1-5,-,TRBV6-1,CASSDIMQGRQPQHF,TGTGCCAGCAGTGATATCATGCAGGGGCGTCAGCCCCAGCATTTT
-,TRBJ1-5,-,TRBV7-8,CASSVTGPQPQHF,TGTGCCAGCAGCGTTACAGGGCCCCAGCCCCAGCATTTT
-,TRBJ2-5,-,TRBV21-1,CASIKEDSEETQYF,TGTGCCAGCATCAAAGAAGACAGCGAAGAGACCCAGTACTTC
once,TRBJ2-2,TRBD1,TRBV5-3,CARSLFLLGTVNTGELFF,TGTGCCAGAAGCTTGTTTCTATTGGGGACAGTGAACACCGGGGAGCTGTTTTTT
-,TRBJ1-1,TRBD1,TRBV18,CASSLGTGTNTEAFF,TGTGCCAGCTCTCTTGGGACAGGGACCAACACTGAAGCTTTCTTT
-,TRBJ1-2,TRBD1,TRBV7-2,CASSLASGQGNYGYTF,TGTGCCAGCAGCTTAGCGTCAGGACAGGGGAACTATGGCTACACCTTC
once,TRBJ2-1,TRBD1,TRBV18,CASSDTTGGESEQFF,TGTGCCAGCTCAGATACGACAGGGGGGGAAAGTGAGCAGTTCTTC
-,TRBJ2-7,TRBD1,TRBV30,CAWTSGAGGIEQYF,TGTGCCTGGACTTCCGGGGCAGGGGGCATCGAGCAGTACTTC
-,TRBJ2-1,-,TRBV5-1,CASSLALEQFF,TGCGCCAGCAGCTTGGCACTTGAGCAGTTCTTC